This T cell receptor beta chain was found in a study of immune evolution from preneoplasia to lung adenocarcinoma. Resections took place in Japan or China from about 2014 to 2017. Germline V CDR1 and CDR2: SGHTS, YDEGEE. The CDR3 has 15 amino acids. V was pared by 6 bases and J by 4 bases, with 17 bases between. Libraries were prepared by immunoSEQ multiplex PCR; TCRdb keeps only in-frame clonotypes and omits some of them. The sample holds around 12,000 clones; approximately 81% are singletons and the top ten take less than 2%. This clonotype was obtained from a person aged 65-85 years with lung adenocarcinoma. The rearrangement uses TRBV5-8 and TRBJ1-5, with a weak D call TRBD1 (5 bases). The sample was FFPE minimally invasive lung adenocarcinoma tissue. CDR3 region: CASTKGPSGNQPQHF. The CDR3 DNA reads TGTGCCAGCACCAAGGGACCGTCTGGGAATCAGCCCCAGCATTTT.